Shown below are 17 T cell receptor beta chains from a single sample sequenced in a study of control samples from healthy donors and cancer patients. The assay was immunoSEQ multiplex PCR, and TCRdb's table has in-frame clones only and misses some. Of about 200,000 clones listed, approximately 90% are singletons. The sequenced sample was blood. These receptors originate from a young man in good health.

This clone was counted only a few times. The gene calls are TRBV10-2 and TRBJ1-1; a possible D gene is TRBD1 (5 bases). CDR3 length: 17 amino acids. The V end lost 4 bases, the J end lost 2 bases, and 20 bases lay between the germline ends. Germline values: CDR1 WSHSY, CDR2 SAAADI. Written as DNA, the CDR3 is TGCGCCAGCAGTGTAATCGTTTCGGGGGGTCGTAACACTGAAGCTTTCTTT. Translation gives CASSVIVSGGRNTEAFF.

A single count supports this clone. The CDR3 loop is CASSPPGRKETQYF. The CDR3 DNA reads TGTGCCAGTAGCCCCCCCGGGAGAAAAGAGACCCAGTACTTC. V usage is TRBV19 and J usage is TRBJ2-5, with D possibly being TRBD2 (6 bases). The CDR3 contains 14 residues. Trimming took 6 bases from V and 3 from J, leaving 14 bases between them. CDR1 LNHDA and CDR2 SQIVND come from the germline V gene (reference sequence).

The CDR3 spells CASSSYTEAFF. DNA for the CDR3: TGTGCCAGCAGTTCTTACACTGAAGCTTTCTTT. J is TRBJ1-1 and V is TRBV12-3 or TRBV12-4; D remains ambiguous. The CDR3 is 11 amino acids. V gave up 4 bases and J gave up 3 bases, with 3 bases separating them.

The chain carries TRBV10-2 and TRBJ2-1, with TRBD2 matching 12 bases. Germline V gene sequence: CDR1 WSHSY, CDR2 SAAADI. This CDR3 is built from 15 residues. V lost 7 bases, J lost 10 bases, and 11 bases stayed unmatched. The CDR3 DNA is TGCGCCAGCAATACCGGACTAGCGGGGAGACAAGAGCAGTTCTTC. Amino acid sequence: CASNTGLAGRQEQFF.

The chain has TRBV4-2 and TRBJ2-1; D remains unclear. From germline, CDR1 is LGHNA and CDR2 YNFKEQ. The CDR3 contains 15 residues. V gave up 1 base and J gave up 4 bases, with 11 bases separating them. CDR3 nucleotides: TGTGCCAGCAGCCAAGGTGCCAGAGAGTACAATGAGCAGTTCTTC. This sequence encodes CASSQGAREYNEQFF.

The chain carries TRBV10-2 and TRBJ1-6, with D possibly TRBD1 on 6 matching bases. Germline V gene lookup returns CDR1 WSHSY and CDR2 SAAADI. The V and J ends lost 6 bases and 8 bases respectively, with 14 bases between them. This CDR3 spans 14 amino acids. The DNA for the CDR3 is TGCGCCAGCAGAAAAGGGGGGGAGGATTCACCCCTCCACTTT. This encodes CASRKGGEDSPLHF.

The chain links TRBV6-2 or TRBV6-3 to TRBJ2-3; TRBD1 matches at 7 bases. The V segment lost 6 bases and the J segment 2 bases; nucleotides outside the gene matches: 11. This CDR3 spans 16 amino acids. The germline V gene has CDR1 MNHEY and CDR2 SVGEGT. The CDR3, as DNA: TGTGCCAGCAGCCCTCCGACAGGGTGGAACACAGATACGCAGTATTTT. This translates into CASSPPTGWNTDTQYF.

The rearrangement joins TRBV3-1 (or the pseudogene TRBV3-2) to TRBJ2-1; 9 bases match TRBD2. V was clipped by 4 bases and J by 10 bases; unmatched bases: 14. From germline, CDR1 is LGHDT and CDR2 YNNKEL (reference sequence). The CDR3 has 16 residues. In DNA form, the CDR3 reads TGTGCCAGCAGCCCTCGAGGGTCAGCGGGGGGAAAGGAGCAGTTCTTC. The encoded protein is CASSPRGSAGGKEQFF.

The V and J genes are TRBV15 and TRBJ2-6; 7 bases map to TRBD1. The length of the CDR3 is 16 residues. Trimming took 2 bases from V and 1 from J; bases not matched to a gene: 2. CDR1 is LNHNV and CDR2 is YYDKDF in the germline V gene (reference sequence). The CDR3 region is CATSRWGQSGANVLTF. As DNA, the CDR3 is TGTGCCACCAGCAGATGGGGACAGTCTGGGGCCAACGTCCTGACTTTC.

This chain joins TRBV2 and TRBJ1-1; D possibly corresponds to TRBD1 (5 bases). The CDR3 spans 17 residues. Germline-derived CDR1 and CDR2 are SNHLY and FYNNEI. V was shortened by 2 bases and J by 7 bases, with 23 bases between the two germline ends. CDR3 loop: CASSELLSFEGQGEAFF. The DNA for the CDR3 is TGTGCCAGCAGTGAATTATTGTCCTTTGAGGGGCAGGGTGAAGCTTTCTTT.

The chain employs TRBV2 and TRBJ2-1, with D possibly matching TRBD2 (7 bases). Germline-derived CDR1 and CDR2 are SNHLY and FYNNEI. The ends were cut back, 2 bases at V and 7 bases at J, with 21 bases in the middle. The CDR3 totals 17 residues. The CDR3 nucleotides are TGTGCCAGCAGTGAAAGCCGTTGGGGAGGGGGTAGTAATGAGCAGTTCTTC. Translating it yields CASSESRWGGGSNEQFF.

The chain combines TRBV2 with TRBJ2-7; D possibly uses TRBD1 or TRBD2 (6 bases each). The V end lost 8 bases, the J end lost 3 bases, and 20 bases lay between the germline ends. The CDR3 sequence is 15 residues long. CDR1 is SNHLY, CDR2 FYNNEI, per germline. The CDR3 loop reads CASGNGGQVSYEQYF. The CDR3 DNA follows: TGTGCCAGCGGAAATGGGGGGCAGGTCAGCTACGAGCAGTACTTC. Full variable domain (rest looked up from reference TRBV2 and TRBJ2-7): EPEVTQTPSHQVTQMGQEVILRCVPISNHLYFYWYRQILGQKVEFLVSFYNNEISEKSEIFDDQFSVERPDGSNFTLKIRSTKLEDSAMYFCASGNGGQVSYEQYFGPGTRLTVT.

The V call is TRBV6-6, the J call TRBJ1-1; D possibly corresponds to TRBD1 (5 bases). Germline V gene data show CDR1 as MNHNY and CDR2 as SVGAGI (reference sequence). Trimming removed 5 bases from V and 1 base from J, with 11 bases in between. The CDR3 spans 14 residues. The CDR3 DNA reads TGTGCCAGCAGTCGGACGGGGGGGAACACTGAAGCTTTCTTT. This encodes CASSRTGGNTEAFF.

V is TRBV2 and J is TRBJ1-2, with D unclear. This CDR3 is built from 14 residues. Germline CDR1 reads SNHLY; CDR2 reads FYNNEI. Deletions cut 4 bases from V and 4 bases from J, with 13 bases between. The CDR3 DNA reads TGTGCCAGCAGTGTATTGTCTGAAACCTATGGCTACACCTTC. This translates into CASSVLSETYGYTF.

This chain connects TRBV2 to TRBJ2-7; the D is unclear. Trimming pared 8 bases from V and 0 bases from J, leaving 8 bases between. This CDR3 has 12 residues. The germline V gene encodes CDR1 SNHLY and CDR2 FYNNEI. CDR3 nucleotides: TGTGCCAGCCATTACAGCTCCTACGAGCAGTACTTC. Its protein is CASHYSSYEQYF. Supplemented by reference TRBV2 and TRBJ2-7, the full variable domain reads EPEVTQTPSHQVTQMGQEVILRCVPISNHLYFYWYRQILGQKVEFLVSFYNNEISEKSEIFDDQFSVERPDGSNFTLKIRSTKLEDSAMYFCASHYSSYEQYFGPGTRLTVT.

The J gene is TRBJ2-2, the V gene TRBV27; D is possibly TRBD1 or TRBD2 (5 bases each). Germline CDR1 is MNHEY and CDR2 is SMNVEV (reference sequence). This CDR3 contains 16 residues. The V and J ends lost 3 bases and 0 bases respectively, with 11 bases between them. The CDR3 coding sequence is TGTGCCAGCAGTTTCGGGTGGGGGTCGAACACCGGGGAGCTGTTTTTT. Protein product: CASSFGWGSNTGELFF.

This clone was seen just once. J is TRBJ1-4 and V is TRBV3-1 (or the pseudogene TRBV3-2); D gene unclear. CDR1 LGHDT and CDR2 YNNKEL come from the germline V gene (reference sequence). The CDR3 runs to 12 residues. V was clipped by 6 bases and J by 2 bases, with 4 bases between them. The DNA for the CDR3 is TGTGCCAGCAGTCGCACTAATGAAAAACTGTTTTTT. It codes for CASSRTNEKLFF.